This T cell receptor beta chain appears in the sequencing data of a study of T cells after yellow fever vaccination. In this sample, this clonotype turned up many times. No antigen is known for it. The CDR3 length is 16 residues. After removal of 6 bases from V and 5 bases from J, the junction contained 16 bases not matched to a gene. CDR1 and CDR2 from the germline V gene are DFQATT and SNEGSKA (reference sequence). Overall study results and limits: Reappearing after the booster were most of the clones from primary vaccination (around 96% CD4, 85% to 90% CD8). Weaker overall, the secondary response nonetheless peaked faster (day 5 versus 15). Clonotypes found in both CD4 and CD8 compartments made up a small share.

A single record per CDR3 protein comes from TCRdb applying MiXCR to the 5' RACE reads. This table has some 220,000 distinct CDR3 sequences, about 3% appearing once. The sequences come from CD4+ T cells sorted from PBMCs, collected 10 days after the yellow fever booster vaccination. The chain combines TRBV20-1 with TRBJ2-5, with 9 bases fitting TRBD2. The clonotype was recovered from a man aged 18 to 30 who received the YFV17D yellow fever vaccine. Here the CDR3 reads CSALRGGDPQGETQYF. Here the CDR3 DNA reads TGCAGTGCCCTTCGCGGGGGGGATCCCCAGGGGGAGACCCAGTACTTC.